The present TCR beta chain was sequenced within a study of blood T cells in healthy people across ages. Whole-study findings and limits: PBMC samples, being unsorted, prevented any conclusive comparison of naive and antigen-experienced cells.

Then a second PCR, running roughly 7 to 11 cycles, was carried out with a sample-barcoded 5' primer and a J-beta primer mix. Each of the samples gave a minimum of 2.5 million paired-end reads that contained CDR3. From the 5' RACE reads, TCRdb called clonotypes with MiXCR, one entry per CDR3 protein. This sample yields some 640,000 distinct CDR3 sequences, of which roughly 31% are seen a single time; about a sixth belongs to the top ten. Ten or more counts support this clonotype. What it recognizes is unknown. The CDR3 contains 13 residues. V dropped 0 bases and J dropped 13 bases, with 16 bases sitting between them. Germline CDR1 and CDR2: SGHRS and YFSETQ.

The source of this sequence is a woman of 80 years or more in good health. V gene TRBV5-1 combines with J gene TRBJ2-5; D possibly corresponds to TRBD1 (6 bases). The material sequenced was blood. The DNA for the CDR3 is TGCGCCAGCAGCTTGGCAATGGGGACAAGTTCGTACTTC. Protein product: CASSLAMGTSSYF.